This record concerns one T cell receptor (beta chain) sequence. MiXCR was run by TCRdb on the RT-PCR reads, yielding one entry per CDR3 protein. The data hold 550,000 to 750,000 distinct CDR3 sequences, with 13% to 15% observed a single time. This CDR3 comprises 13 residues. Germline loops: CDR1 LGHDT, CDR2 YNNKEL (reference sequence). The germline V and J ends were trimmed by 0 bases and 11 bases, with 13 bases remaining between them. This receptor was identified in a female donor in good health, serving as a healthy control. The chain combines TRBV3-1 with TRBJ1-1; D might be TRBD1 (6 bases). Input material: memory CD4+ T cells from blood. The CDR3 DNA reads as TGTGCCAGCAGCCAAGATTCGGGGGGCACGGCTTTCTTT. Translating it yields CASSQDSGGTAFF. Complete variable domain (other parts from reference TRBV3-1 and TRBJ1-1): DTAVSQTPKYLVTQMGNDKSIKCEQNLGHDTMYWYKQDSKKFLKIMFSYNNKELIINETVPNRFSPKSPDKAHLNLHINSLELGDSAVYFCASSQDSGGTAFFGQGTRLTVV.